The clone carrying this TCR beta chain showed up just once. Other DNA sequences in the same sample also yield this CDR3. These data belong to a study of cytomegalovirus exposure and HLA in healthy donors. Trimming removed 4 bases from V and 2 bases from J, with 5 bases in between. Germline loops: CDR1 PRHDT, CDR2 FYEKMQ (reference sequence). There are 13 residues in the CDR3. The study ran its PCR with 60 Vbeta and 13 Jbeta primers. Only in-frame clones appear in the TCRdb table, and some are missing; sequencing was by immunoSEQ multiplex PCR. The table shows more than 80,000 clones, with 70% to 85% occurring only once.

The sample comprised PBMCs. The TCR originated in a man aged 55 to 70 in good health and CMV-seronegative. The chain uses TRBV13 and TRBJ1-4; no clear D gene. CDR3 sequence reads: CASSSATNEKLFF. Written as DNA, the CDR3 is TGTGCCAGCAGCTCCGCGACTAATGAAAAACTGTTTTTT.